Below, 9 T cell receptor beta chains from the same sample are listed, as sequenced in a study of T cells in Graves' hyperthyroidism and ophthalmopathy. RNA transcripts served as the template for amplifying TCR beta CDR3 regions. An initial round of RT-PCR targeting the TCR CDR3 relied on the HTBI primer set. TCRdb re-called the multiplex PCR reads with MiXCR, one entry per CDR3 protein. The repertoire holds about 570,000 distinct CDR3 sequences, with just over 45% as singletons. Sequenced input: peripheral blood or thyroid tissue (not recorded which). Source of these receptors: an adult woman with Graves' disease, either hyperthyroidism or ophthalmopathy (not recorded which).

This clonotype was detected ten times or more. The rearrangement uses TRBV9 and TRBJ1-6; D may be TRBD1 (5 bases). The V end lost 4 bases, the J end lost 7 bases, and 15 bases lay between the germline ends. Germline values: CDR1 SGDLS, CDR2 YYNGEE. This CDR3 has 15 amino acids. The DNA of the CDR3 is TGTGCCAGCAGCCCAAGTCCGGGACGGAATTCACCCCTCCACTTT. Translation: CASSPSPGRNSPLHF.

The genes are TRBV7-2 and TRBJ1-6, with a weak D call TRBD1 (5 bases). CDR1 is SGHTA and CDR2 is FQGNSA in the germline V gene. V lost 3 bases, J lost 8 bases, and 8 bases lay in between. The CDR3 spans 13 residues. The CDR3 coding sequence is TGTGCCAGCAGCTTTACAGGATATTCACCCCTCCACTTT. Protein product: CASSFTGYSPLHF.

The chain couples TRBV15 to TRBJ1-1, with 7 bases aligning to TRBD1. There are 16 residues in the CDR3. Trimming cost V 5 bases and J 1 base; bases outside gene matches: 10. Germline CDR1 reads LNHNV; CDR2 reads YYDKDF (reference sequence). This CDR3 is CATSGPSGTANTEAFF. The CDR3 DNA reads as TGTGCCACCAGCGGACCGAGCGGGACAGCGAACACTGAAGCTTTCTTT. Supplemented by reference TRBV15 and TRBJ1-1, the full variable domain reads DAMVIQNPRYQVTQFGKPVTLSCSQTLNHNVMYWYQQKSSQAPKLLFHYYDKDFNNEADTPDNFQSRRPNTSFCFLDIRSPGLGDTAMYLCATSGPSGTANTEAFFGQGTRLTVV.

Note on this clonotype: The junction departs from the called germline gene at one end, perhaps through a read error. J is TRBJ2-5 and V is TRBV5-1; weak D call: TRBD1 (6 bases). The CDR3 runs 14 residues. CDR1 and CDR2 from the germline V gene are SGHRS and YFSETQ. This CDR3 reads CASSTPRGPETQYF. The CDR3 nucleotides are TGTGCCAGCAGTACCCCCAGGGGCCCAGAGACCCAGTACTTC.

This chain connects TRBV7-2 to TRBJ2-5, with TRBD2 matching 7 bases. V shed 2 bases and J 5 bases; nucleotides not matched to a gene: 5. Germline V gene data show CDR1 as SGHTA and CDR2 as FQGNSA. The CDR3 has 14 amino acids. Here the CDR3 DNA reads TGTGCCAGCAGCTTAAGCAGGACTAGGGAGACCCAGTACTTC. Protein: CASSLSRTRETQYF. The full variable domain, rest sourced from reference TRBV7-2 and TRBJ2-5, is GAGVSQSPSNKVTEKGKDVELRCDPISGHTALYWYRQSLGQGLEFLIYFQGNSAPDKSGLPSDRFSAERTGGSVSTLTIQRTQQEDSAVYLCASSLSRTRETQYFGPGTRLLVL.

The chain uses TRBV29-1 and TRBJ2-7; tentative D call: TRBD1 (5 bases). Trimming pared 0 bases from V and 1 base from J, leaving 13 bases between. Germline assignment: CDR1 SQVTM and CDR2 ANQGSEA. This CDR3 comprises 15 residues. The CDR3 DNA follows: TGCAGCGTTGAAGATCTGGTCTCAGGGTCCTACGAGCAGTACTTC. Encoded protein: CSVEDLVSGSYEQYF.

The CDR3 nucleotides read TGTGCCAGCAGCGTCGCCTGCGGCATCGCTTTCTTT. This gives the protein CASSVACGIAFF. The V and J genes are TRBV7-9 and TRBJ1-1; D unclear. Per germline, CDR1 SEHNR and CDR2 FQNEAQ (reference sequence). Trimming cost V 5 bases and J 11 bases, with 15 bases left between them. This CDR3 is built from 12 residues.

The V gene is TRBV2, the J gene TRBJ2-7, with D hard to call. Germline values: CDR1 SNHLY, CDR2 FYNNEI. CDR3 size: 10 residues. V lost 7 bases to trimming and J lost 3 bases, with 4 bases between them. Written as DNA, the CDR3 is TGTGCCAGCAAGTTCTACGAGCAGTACTTC. This sequence encodes CASKFYEQYF.

This clonotype has more than one count but fewer than ten. The rearrangement joins TRBV7-9 to TRBJ1-6, with unresolved D. CDR1 is SEHNR, CDR2 FQNEAQ, per germline (reference sequence). The V gene lost 1 base and the J gene lost 7 bases, with 8 bases spanning the gap. CDR3 length equals 14 residues. In nucleotides, the CDR3 is TGTGCCAGCAGCTTAGTCCAGGCCAATTCACCCCTCCACTTT. It encodes CASSLVQANSPLHF.